The 15 T cell receptor beta chains reported below all come from one sample, sequenced in a study of T cells in Graves' hyperthyroidism and ophthalmopathy. TCR beta CDR3 region amplification was performed from RNA transcripts. When the TCR CDR3 underwent first-round RT-PCR, the HTBI primer set was used. TCRdb re-called the multiplex PCR reads through MiXCR, storing one row per CDR3 protein. Of 300,000 to 400,000 distinct CDR3 sequences in the sample, approximately 14% were seen once. Sequencing was done on a sample of blood. The source is a woman aged 60-70 years with Graves' hyperthyroidism.

This chain connects TRBV30 to TRBJ2-5; D possibly corresponds to TRBD1 (5 bases). Looked up from germline, CDR1 is GTSNPN and CDR2 is SVGIG (reference sequence). V gave up 5 bases and J gave up 1 base, with 11 bases separating them. The CDR3 consists of 13 residues. The CDR3 spells CAWQRTFQETQYF. The CDR3 DNA sequence: TGTGCCTGGCAAAGGACATTCCAAGAGACCCAGTACTTC.

At least ten counts were recorded for this clonotype. The gene calls are TRBV7-8 and TRBJ2-3, with 7 bases matching TRBD2. The CDR3 runs 18 residues. With V trimmed by 1 base and J by 6 bases, 16 bases remained unmatched. Germline CDR1 and CDR2: SGHVS and FQNEAQ. CDR3 in DNA: TGTGCCAGCAGCTTAGGCGGGGACTACCAAAAAAGAGGGGATACGCAGTATTTT. This encodes CASSLGGDYQKRGDTQYF.

This clonotype was detected a few times. J is TRBJ1-5 and V is TRBV18; D gene unclear. The CDR3 consists of 15 residues. V was trimmed by 3 bases and J by 0 bases, leaving 9 bases between them. Germline-derived CDR1 and CDR2 are KGHSH and LQKENI. CDR3 in DNA: TGTGCCAGCTCACCCGAGGGCATTAGCAATCAGCCCCAGCATTTT. This gives the protein CASSPEGISNQPQHF.

This clonotype was observed at least ten times. The chain uses TRBV2 and TRBJ2-7, with TRBD1 matching 10 bases. This CDR3 is built from 17 residues. Germline V lookup: CDR1 SNHLY, CDR2 FYNNEI. The V and J ends lost 0 bases and 3 bases, in that order; junction bases with no gene match: 8. The CDR3 bases are TGTGCCAGCAGTGAAGCCACCACGCGGACAGGGGGCTACGAGCAGTACTTC. Translation gives CASSEATTRTGGYEQYF.

The chain carries TRBV14 and TRBJ1-2, with D hard to call. There are 13 residues in the CDR3. Germline V lookup: CDR1 SGHDN, CDR2 FVKESK. Deletions cut 0 bases from V and 10 bases from J, with 12 bases between. CDR3 in DNA: TGTGCCAGCAGCCAAGATGAACGCCTTGACTACACCTTC. As protein: CASSQDERLDYTF.

This clonotype was found many times. The J gene is TRBJ2-7, the V gene TRBV5-1; TRBD2 matches at 10 bases. The CDR3 runs 15 residues. After removal of 1 base from V and 5 bases from J, the junction contained 6 bases not matched to a gene. Germline assignment: CDR1 SGHRS and CDR2 YFSETQ. As DNA, the CDR3 is TGCGCCAGCAGCTTGTCAGCTAGCGGGAGTAACGAGCAGTACTTC. Translation gives CASSLSASGSNEQYF.

The rearrangement links TRBV9 to TRBJ2-7; D tentatively reads TRBD1 or TRBD2 (5 bases each). This CDR3 is 12 amino acids long. V was cut by 0 bases and J by 6 bases, with 7 bases left in between. Germline V gene lookup returns CDR1 SGDLS and CDR2 YYNGEE. The CDR3 sequence: CASSVEGSEQYF. DNA of the CDR3: TGTGCCAGCAGCGTAGAGGGGAGCGAGCAGTACTTC.

This clonotype was counted at least ten times. This CDR3 reads CAISDRGEDSPLHF. The CDR3 DNA reads as TGTGCCATCAGTGACAGGGGAGAGGATTCACCCCTCCACTTT. The chain carries TRBV10-3 and TRBJ1-6; D possibly corresponds to TRBD1 (6 bases). V shed 3 bases and J shed 8 bases, with 11 bases lying between them. From germline, CDR1 is ENHRY and CDR2 SYGVKD. The length of the CDR3 is 14 residues.

The chain couples TRBV27 to TRBJ2-3; weak D call: TRBD2 (5 bases). This CDR3 has 13 amino acids. CDR1 is MNHEY, CDR2 SMNVEV, per germline (reference sequence). V was pared by 11 bases and J by 2 bases, with 14 bases between. CDR3 residues: CASRRIDTDTQYF. The CDR3 DNA follows: TGTGCCTCCAGGAGGATCGACACAGATACGCAGTATTTT.

In this sample, this clonotype turned up many times. The chain has TRBV6-2 or TRBV6-3 and TRBJ2-3; TRBD2 is a possible D gene (5 bases). CDR1 MNHEY and CDR2 SVGEGT come from the germline V gene. Deletions cut 5 bases from V and 2 bases from J, with 29 bases between. There are 20 residues in the CDR3. CDR3 loop: CASSAGVGGLPLYLTDTQYF. CDR3 DNA sequence: TGTGCCAGCAGTGCCGGGGTTGGCGGACTGCCCCTCTACCTCACAGATACGCAGTATTTT.

V is TRBV5-1 and J is TRBJ2-7; D is unclear. There are 13 residues in the CDR3. CDR1 and CDR2 from the germline V gene are SGHRS and YFSETQ. V was clipped by 5 bases and J by 3 bases, with 12 bases between them. This chain's CDR3 is CASSHFKGYEQYF. In nucleotides, the CDR3 is TGCGCCAGCAGTCATTTTAAAGGCTACGAGCAGTACTTC.

The rearrangement uses TRBV5-4 and TRBJ2-1; no reliable D call. The CDR3 consists of 14 residues. Trimming pared 4 bases from V and 1 base from J, leaving 9 bases between. In germline, CDR1 is SGHNT, CDR2 YYREEE (reference sequence). DNA of the CDR3: TGTGCCAGCAGCCTCCCCGCGTCCTACAATGAGCAGTTCTTC. Protein product: CASSLPASYNEQFF. The full variable domain, with the rest looked up from reference TRBV5-4 and TRBJ2-1, is ETGVTQSPTHLIKTRGQQVTLRCSSQSGHNTVSWYQQALGQGPQFIFQYYREEENGRGNFPPRFSGLQFPNYSSELNVNALELDDSALYLCASSLPASYNEQFFGPGTRLTVL.

This clonotype was seen at least ten times. The chain employs TRBV7-8 and TRBJ2-5; the match to TRBD2 covers 13 bases. The CDR3 extends over 15 amino acids. J was trimmed by 5 bases and V by 4 bases; bases with no gene match: 4. CDR1 and CDR2 (germline): SGHVS, FQNEAQ. The CDR3 bases are TGTGCCAGCAGCTCAGGACTAGCGGGAGTTGAGACCCAGTACTTC. As protein: CASSSGLAGVETQYF.

The genes are TRBV29-1 and TRBJ2-5; D is ambiguous. The V end was cut by 4 bases, the J end by 1 base, with 10 bases between. Germline-derived CDR1 and CDR2 are SQVTM and ANQGSEA. The CDR3 consists of 13 residues. CDR3 in DNA: TGCAGCGTTGTCCCGTCCTCCCAAGAGACCCAGTACTTC. Residues: CSVVPSSQETQYF.

This chain links TRBV7-8 with TRBJ2-6, with D uncertain. Trimming cost V 8 bases and J 0 bases, with 14 bases left between them. CDR1 and CDR2 (germline): SGHVS, FQNEAQ. The CDR3 length is 16 residues. The CDR3 DNA follows: TGTGCCAGCGGCGTATCACGAATCTCTGGGGCCAACGTCCTGACTTTC. This sequence encodes CASGVSRISGANVLTF.